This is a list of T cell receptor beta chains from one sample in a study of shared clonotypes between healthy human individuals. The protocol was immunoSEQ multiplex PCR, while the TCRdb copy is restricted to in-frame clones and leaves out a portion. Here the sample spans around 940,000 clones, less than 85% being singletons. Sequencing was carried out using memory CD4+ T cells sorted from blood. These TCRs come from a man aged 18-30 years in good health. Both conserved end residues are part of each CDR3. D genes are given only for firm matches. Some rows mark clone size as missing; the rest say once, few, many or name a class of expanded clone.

CDR3nt: TGTGCCAGCAGCTTATTTTTTGGGGCGGGAGGGTCCCTCGGTTACGAGCAGTACTTC; CDR3aa: CASSLFFGAGGSLGYEQYF; d_gene: TRBD2; j_gene: TRBJ2-7; v_gene: TRBV11-2; abundance: NA
CDR3nt: TGCGCCAGCAGCCAGTCGGACAGGGGGAACGAAAAACTGTTTTTT; CDR3aa: CASSQSDRGNEKLFF; d_gene: TRBD1; j_gene: TRBJ1-4; v_gene: TRBV4-3; abundance: once
CDR3nt: TGCGCCAGCAGCCAAGCTACTAGCGGGAGGAATGAGCAGTTCTTC; CDR3aa: CASSQATSGRNEQFF; d_gene: TRBD2; j_gene: TRBJ2-1; v_gene: TRBV4-3; abundance: NA
CDR3nt: TGTGCCAGCAGTCCCCTGGCCAGGGCGGGTGAAAAACTGTTTTTT; CDR3aa: CASSPLARAGEKLFF; d_gene: NA; j_gene: TRBJ1-4; v_gene: TRBV28; abundance: NA
CDR3nt: TGTGCCAGCGCTCCCGACAGGGCTAATGGCTACACCTTC; CDR3aa: CASAPDRANGYTF; d_gene: TRBD1; j_gene: TRBJ1-2; v_gene: TRBV6-5; abundance: NA
CDR3nt: TGTGCCAGCAGCCTAGCTCCGGGTTCCTACGAGCAGTACTTC; CDR3aa: CASSLAPGSYEQYF; d_gene: NA; j_gene: TRBJ2-7; v_gene: TRBV7-2; abundance: few
CDR3nt: TGTGCCAGCAGCCCACTAGCGGGAGTGGAGACAGATACGCAGTATTTT; CDR3aa: CASSPLAGVETDTQYF; d_gene: TRBD2; j_gene: TRBJ2-3; v_gene: TRBV11-2; abundance: NA
CDR3nt: TGTGCCTGGAGTTCCCTCAGGACTAGCGGGAGAACGGCCTACAATGAGCAGTTCTTC; CDR3aa: CAWSSLRTSGRTAYNEQFF; d_gene: TRBD2; j_gene: TRBJ2-1; v_gene: TRBV30; abundance: NA
CDR3nt: TGCGCCAGCAGCTTACGGGACGGCCTTTTGGGCACTGAAGCTTTCTTT; CDR3aa: CASSLRDGLLGTEAFF; d_gene: NA; j_gene: TRBJ1-1; v_gene: TRBV5-1; abundance: NA
CDR3nt: TGTGCCATCAGTGAGTCGGGACTTTTGAACACTGAAGCTTTCTTT; CDR3aa: CAISESGLLNTEAFF; d_gene: NA; j_gene: TRBJ1-1; v_gene: TRBV10-3; abundance: few
CDR3nt: TGTGCCAGTAGTATGAGCCTGAACACTGAAGCTTTCTTT; CDR3aa: CASSMSLNTEAFF; d_gene: NA; j_gene: TRBJ1-1; v_gene: TRBV19; abundance: NA
CDR3nt: TGTGCCAGCAGTTCCGACAGTGGAGATACGCAGTATTTT; CDR3aa: CASSSDSGDTQYF; d_gene: NA; j_gene: TRBJ2-3; v_gene: TRBV6-4; abundance: NA
CDR3nt: TGTGCCAGTAGTGAGACAGGGGGCGCGTATAAGAATTCACCCCTCCACTTT; CDR3aa: CASSETGGAYKNSPLHF; d_gene: TRBD1; j_gene: TRBJ1-6; v_gene: TRBV19; abundance: NA
CDR3nt: TGTGCCAGCTCACCACCCCCAGGGCAGGGTGGCTACACCTTC; CDR3aa: CASSPPPGQGGYTF; d_gene: NA; j_gene: TRBJ1-2; v_gene: TRBV18; abundance: many
CDR3nt: TGTGCCAGCAGCGTAACTAGCACAGATACGCAGTATTTT; CDR3aa: CASSVTSTDTQYF; d_gene: NA; j_gene: TRBJ2-3; v_gene: TRBV5-6; abundance: NA
CDR3nt: TGTGCCAGCAGCTTAGTTTCACAGGCGTCCTACGAGCAGTACTTC; CDR3aa: CASSLVSQASYEQYF; d_gene: NA; j_gene: TRBJ2-7; v_gene: TRBV7-2; abundance: NA
CDR3nt: TGTGCCAGCAGGTTCCAGGTTCGAAACACCATATATTTT; CDR3aa: CASRFQVRNTIYF; d_gene: NA; j_gene: TRBJ1-3; v_gene: TRBV2; abundance: few
CDR3nt: TGCGCCAGCAGCGTGACACTCGGAGAGACCCAGTACTTC; CDR3aa: CASSVTLGETQYF; d_gene: NA; j_gene: TRBJ2-5; v_gene: TRBV4-1; abundance: NA
CDR3nt: TGTGCCAGCACTCGCACGGAATACGAGCAGTACTTC; CDR3aa: CASTRTEYEQYF; d_gene: NA; j_gene: TRBJ2-7; v_gene: TRBV5-6; abundance: many
CDR3nt: TGTGCTAGCAGCCCCGGACAGGGAGAGACCCAGTACTTC; CDR3aa: CASSPGQGETQYF; d_gene: TRBD1; j_gene: TRBJ2-5; v_gene: TRBV7-7; abundance: few
CDR3nt: TGCAGCGTTGACAGGCCTTCGTCTCCGATTTGGACGTTTACGTTC; CDR3aa: CSVDRPSSPIWTFTF; d_gene: NA; j_gene: TRBJ1-2; v_gene: TRBV29-1; abundance: NA
CDR3nt: TGTGCCAGTAACAGGGGCCGGGCAACTAATGAAAAACTGTTTTTT; CDR3aa: CASNRGRATNEKLFF; d_gene: TRBD1; j_gene: TRBJ1-4; v_gene: TRBV19; abundance: NA
CDR3nt: TGTGCCAGCAGTTACTCGGATCTCCAGGGCAAAAACATTCAGTACTTC; CDR3aa: CASSYSDLQGKNIQYF; d_gene: NA; j_gene: TRBJ2-4; v_gene: TRBV6-5; abundance: NA
CDR3nt: TGTGCCACCGGGCAGGGGGACACCTATCAGCCCCAGCATTTT; CDR3aa: CATGQGDTYQPQHF; d_gene: TRBD1; j_gene: TRBJ1-5; v_gene: TRBV15; abundance: NA
CDR3nt: TGTGCCAGCAGTCGGCAGGGATCGGTTGAGCAGTACTTC; CDR3aa: CASSRQGSVEQYF; d_gene: NA; j_gene: TRBJ2-7; v_gene: TRBV6-5; abundance: once
CDR3nt: TGTGCCAGCAGCGGGCCAAAGCGTATTGTCAAAAACATTCAGTACTTC; CDR3aa: CASSGPKRIVKNIQYF; d_gene: NA; j_gene: TRBJ2-4; v_gene: TRBV5-4; abundance: few
CDR3nt: TGTGCCAGCATTTATTACAATGAGCAGTTCTTC; CDR3aa: CASIYYNEQFF; d_gene: NA; j_gene: TRBJ2-1; v_gene: TRBV28; abundance: once
CDR3nt: TGTGCCAGTAAGAGGGAGACGATAGGGAATGAGCAGTTCTTC; CDR3aa: CASKRETIGNEQFF; d_gene: NA; j_gene: TRBJ2-1; v_gene: TRBV19; abundance: NA
CDR3nt: TGCGCCAGCAGTGACCCCAGAAATGGTGCGACCTACGAGCAGTACTTC; CDR3aa: CASSDPRNGATYEQYF; d_gene: NA; j_gene: TRBJ2-7; v_gene: TRBV5-1; abundance: NA
CDR3nt: TGCGCCAGCAGCTTGGCCCCAGGCACCTCTGGAAACACCATATATTTT; CDR3aa: CASSLAPGTSGNTIYF; d_gene: NA; j_gene: TRBJ1-3; v_gene: TRBV5-1; abundance: NA
CDR3nt: TGTGCCAGCAGTGTGGCGGGGAGCTACTACAATGAGCAGTTCTTC; CDR3aa: CASSVAGSYYNEQFF; d_gene: NA; j_gene: TRBJ2-1; v_gene: TRBV2; abundance: few
CDR3nt: TGCGCCAGCAGCGCTCGACAGGGCTCCTACGAGCAGTACTTC; CDR3aa: CASSARQGSYEQYF; d_gene: TRBD1; j_gene: TRBJ2-7; v_gene: TRBV5-1; abundance: NA
CDR3nt: TGTGCCAGCAGCCCCCGGGGTAGCACTGAAGCTTTCTTT; CDR3aa: CASSPRGSTEAFF; d_gene: NA; j_gene: TRBJ1-1; v_gene: TRBV9; abundance: many
CDR3nt: TGCGCCAGCAGACAGGGGGCCGACACCGGGGAGCTGTTTTTT; CDR3aa: CASRQGADTGELFF; d_gene: TRBD1; j_gene: TRBJ2-2; v_gene: TRBV5-1; abundance: few
CDR3nt: TGTGCCAGCAGCTTAAGAGGTCCTGGGGCCAACGTCCTGACTTTC; CDR3aa: CASSLRGPGANVLTF; d_gene: NA; j_gene: TRBJ2-6; v_gene: TRBV5-6; abundance: NA
CDR3nt: TGTGCCATCAGTGTGGGGACTTACGAGCAGTACTTC; CDR3aa: CAISVGTYEQYF; d_gene: NA; j_gene: TRBJ2-7; v_gene: TRBV10-3; abundance: NA
CDR3nt: TGTGCCAGCAGTCTGACTAGGTCCAGGGAAGAGACCCAGTACTTC; CDR3aa: CASSLTRSREETQYF; d_gene: NA; j_gene: TRBJ2-5; v_gene: TRBV2; abundance: NA
CDR3nt: TGCGCCAGCAGGGACAGGGGGATGAACACTGAAGCTTTCTTT; CDR3aa: CASRDRGMNTEAFF; d_gene: TRBD1; j_gene: TRBJ1-1; v_gene: TRBV5-1; abundance: NA
CDR3nt: TGTGCCATCGCCCCGGGGGACTACGAGCAGTACTTC; CDR3aa: CAIAPGDYEQYF; d_gene: NA; j_gene: TRBJ2-7; v_gene: TRBV10-3; abundance: few
CDR3nt: TGTGCCAGCAGTCTACAGGGAGCTAATGAAAAACTGTTTTTT; CDR3aa: CASSLQGANEKLFF; d_gene: NA; j_gene: TRBJ1-4; v_gene: TRBV27; abundance: few
CDR3nt: TGTGCCAGCACCCTTCGGGGGGTCGAAAACACCATATATTTT; CDR3aa: CASTLRGVENTIYF; d_gene: NA; j_gene: TRBJ1-3; v_gene: TRBV28; abundance: NA
CDR3nt: TGTGCCAGCAGCCCTTACGACATATTGAACACTGAAGCTTTCTTT; CDR3aa: CASSPYDILNTEAFF; d_gene: NA; j_gene: TRBJ1-1; v_gene: TRBV5-6; abundance: NA
CDR3nt: TGTGCCAGCAGTGAACAGGACGGACGCACAGATACGCAGTATTTT; CDR3aa: CASSEQDGRTDTQYF; d_gene: NA; j_gene: TRBJ2-3; v_gene: TRBV2; abundance: NA
CDR3nt: TGTGCCAGCAGGTTTATGGGCACGAATTCACCCCTCCACTTT; CDR3aa: CASRFMGTNSPLHF; d_gene: NA; j_gene: TRBJ1-6; v_gene: TRBV27; abundance: once
CDR3nt: TGTGCCAGCAGCTTAGATAACGGGAGGCGGGGAGATACGCAGTATTTT; CDR3aa: CASSLDNGRRGDTQYF; d_gene: TRBD2; j_gene: TRBJ2-3; v_gene: TRBV7-2; abundance: NA
CDR3nt: TGTGCCAGCAGTTTAGGGACAGGGGGACGAACTGAAGCTTTCTTT; CDR3aa: CASSLGTGGRTEAFF; d_gene: TRBD1; j_gene: TRBJ1-1; v_gene: TRBV27; abundance: NA
CDR3nt: TGTGCCAGCACTTTGGACAGGGCCTCTTCGAACACTGAAGCTTTCTTT; CDR3aa: CASTLDRASSNTEAFF; d_gene: TRBD1; j_gene: TRBJ1-1; v_gene: TRBV6-4; abundance: NA
CDR3nt: TGCAGCGTTCGGGACACCTCCTACGAGCAGTACTTC; CDR3aa: CSVRDTSYEQYF; d_gene: NA; j_gene: TRBJ2-7; v_gene: TRBV29-1; abundance: NA
CDR3nt: TGCGCCAGCAGCTTGGACGTGCCCAACGGGGCGGATACGCAGTATTTT; CDR3aa: CASSLDVPNGADTQYF; d_gene: NA; j_gene: TRBJ2-3; v_gene: TRBV5-1; abundance: once
CDR3nt: TGTGCCAGCAGGGCAGGGGCCTATGGCTACACCTTC; CDR3aa: CASRAGAYGYTF; d_gene: NA; j_gene: TRBJ1-2; v_gene: TRBV6-5; abundance: once
CDR3nt: TGCGCCAGCAGTGATCGAGATACGCAGTATTTT; CDR3aa: CASSDRDTQYF; d_gene: NA; j_gene: TRBJ2-3; v_gene: TRBV10-1; abundance: few
CDR3nt: TGTGCCAGCAGTGACCGGGGGGGCGAGTATGAGCAGTTCTTC; CDR3aa: CASSDRGGEYEQFF; d_gene: TRBD2; j_gene: TRBJ2-1; v_gene: TRBV2; abundance: NA
CDR3nt: TGTGCCAGCAGCTTAGAACTATCAGGGGAGCAGTACTTC; CDR3aa: CASSLELSGEQYF; d_gene: NA; j_gene: TRBJ2-7; v_gene: TRBV7-9; abundance: NA